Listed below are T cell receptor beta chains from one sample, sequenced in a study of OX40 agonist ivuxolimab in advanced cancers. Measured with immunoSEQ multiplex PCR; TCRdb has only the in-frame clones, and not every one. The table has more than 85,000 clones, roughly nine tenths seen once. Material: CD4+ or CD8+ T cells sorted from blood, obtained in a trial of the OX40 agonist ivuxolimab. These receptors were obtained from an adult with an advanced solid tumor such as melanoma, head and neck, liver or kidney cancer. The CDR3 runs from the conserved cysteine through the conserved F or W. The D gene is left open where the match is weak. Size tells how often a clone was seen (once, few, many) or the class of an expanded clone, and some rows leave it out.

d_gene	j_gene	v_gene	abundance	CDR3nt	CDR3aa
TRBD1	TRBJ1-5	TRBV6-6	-	TGTGCCAGCAGTTACCCAGGGGGCTGGAATCAGCCCCAGCATTTT	CASSYPGGWNQPQHF
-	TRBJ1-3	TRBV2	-	TGTGCCAGCAGTTTGCTAGGCGCAGGACTCTCTGGAAACACCATATATTTT	CASSLLGAGLSGNTIYF
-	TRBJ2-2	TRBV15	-	TGTGCCACACAAAACGGGATAACGAACACCGGGGAGCTGTTTTTT	CATQNGITNTGELFF
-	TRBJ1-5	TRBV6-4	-	TGTGCCAGCAGTGACTGCCGGGACCGGGGGTTGGAACCCCAGCATTTT	CASSDCRDRGLEPQHF
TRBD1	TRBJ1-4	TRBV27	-	TGTGCCAGCAGTCCGACAGGGACTAATGAAAAACTGTTTTTT	CASSPTGTNEKLFF
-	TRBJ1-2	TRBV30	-	TGTGCCTGGAGTGTAGGGGGGGGCTACACCTTC	CAWSVGGGYTF
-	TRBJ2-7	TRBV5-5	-	TGTGCCAGCAGCTTGATGACAGCCCCCTACGAGCAGTACTTC	CASSLMTAPYEQYF
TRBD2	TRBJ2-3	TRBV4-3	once	TGCGCCAGCAGCCAAGAAGCGGGAGGCCCCACAGATACGCAGTATTTT	CASSQEAGGPTDTQYF
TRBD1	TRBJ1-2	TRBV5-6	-	TGTGCCAGCAGCCGGGGAACGACAGGGGGGAACTATGGCTACACCTTC	CASSRGTTGGNYGYTF
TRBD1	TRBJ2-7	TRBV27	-	TGTGCCAGCAGTTCCGGGACAGGGACCCCTCTAGGCTACGAGCAGTACTTC	CASSSGTGTPLGYEQYF
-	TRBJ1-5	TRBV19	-	TGTGCCAGTAGGGAGGTTGGAAATCAGCCCCAGCATTTT	CASREVGNQPQHF
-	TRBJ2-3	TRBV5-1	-	TGCGCCAGCAGCTCCTTCTTGGATACGCAGTATTTT	CASSSFLDTQYF
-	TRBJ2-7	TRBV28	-	TGTGCCAGCAGTTTGGAACAGGGACCTGCCGGTTACGAGCAGTACTTC	CASSLEQGPAGYEQYF
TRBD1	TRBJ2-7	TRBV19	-	TGTGCCAGTGGATCCCAGGGGGCCAACGAGCAGTACTTC	CASGSQGANEQYF
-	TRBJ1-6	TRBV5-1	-	TGCGCCAGCAGCTTGGAAAGACAGAACAATTCACCCCTCCACTTT	CASSLERQNNSPLHF
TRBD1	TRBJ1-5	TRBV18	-	TGTGCCAGCTCCTACGGACAGGTTGCGCCGAATCAGCCCCAGCATTTT	CASSYGQVAPNQPQHF
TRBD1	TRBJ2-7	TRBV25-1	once	TGTGCCAGCAAAGAAACAGGACAGGGTCGACCCGAGCAGTACTTC	CASKETGQGRPEQYF
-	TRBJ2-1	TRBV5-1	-	TGCGCCAGCAGCCAGGACCTTTTCCGGCGCAAAGAGCAGTTCTTC	CASSQDLFRRKEQFF
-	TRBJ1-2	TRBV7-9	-	TGTGCCAGCAGCCCTGGTGGGACACACTATGGCTACACCTTC	CASSPGGTHYGYTF
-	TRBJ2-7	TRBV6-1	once	TGTGCCAGTATAGCGGAGCTACGCTCCTACGAGCAGTACTTC	CASIAELRSYEQYF
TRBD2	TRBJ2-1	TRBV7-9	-	TGTGCCAGCAGCAAGGGACTAGCGGGTTACAATGAGCAGTTCTTC	CASSKGLAGYNEQFF
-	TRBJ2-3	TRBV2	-	TGTGCCACCACAGCGGGCAGGACTAGCACAGATACGCAGTATTTT	CATTAGRTSTDTQYF
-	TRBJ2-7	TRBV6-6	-	TGTGCCAGCAGTACAAGGCGGGACCTCTCCTACGAGCAGTACTTC	CASSTRRDLSYEQYF
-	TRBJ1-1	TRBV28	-	TGTGCCAGCGCCTTGAACACTGAAGCTTTCTTT	CASALNTEAFF
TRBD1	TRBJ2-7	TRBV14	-	TGTGCCAGCAGCCTCGGACAGGGGATCACCTACGAGCAGTACTTC	CASSLGQGITYEQYF
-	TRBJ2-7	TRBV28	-	TGTGCCAGCAGTTCCTGGGGTCGGGGGACCTACGAGCAGTACTTC	CASSSWGRGTYEQYF
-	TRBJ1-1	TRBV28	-	TGTGCCAGCAGTTTAGGGATGAACACTGAAGCTTTCTTT	CASSLGMNTEAFF